Each of the 28 T cell receptor beta chains below was sequenced from the same sample in a study of post-analysis software for immune sequencing data. Tagging with unique molecular identifiers was a feature of the TCR beta cDNA libraries. One entry per CDR3 protein, called by TCRdb with MiXCR from the PCR reads. The repertoire includes around 770,000 distinct CDR3 sequences, more than 45% of them detected once, and around 4.7% sits in the top ten. Study-wide findings and caveats: Controls had lower frequencies than patients of about five TRBV segments, which included TRBV5-6, TRBV5-1 and TRBV20-1.

Their target antigens are unknown. Sequenced material: blood. All receptors come from a girl between 5 and 17 years old with multiple sclerosis.

The chain is built from TRBV9 and TRBJ2-1; 14 nucleotides align to TRBD2. With 5 bases clipped from V and 6 bases from J, the junction kept 4 bases outside the gene matches. The CDR3 has 15 residues. Germline V gene data show CDR1 as SGDLS and CDR2 as YYNGEE. CDR3 sequence: CASRAGTSGSNEQFF. The CDR3 DNA reads TGTGCCAGCAGGGCCGGGACTAGCGGGAGCAATGAGCAGTTCTTC.

This clonotype was counted only a few times. The V and J genes are TRBV29-1 and TRBJ2-1, with TRBD2 as a possible D gene (6 bases). This CDR3 has 14 amino acids. Germline CDR1 and CDR2: SQVTM and ANQGSEA. The V end lost 5 bases, the J end lost 0 bases, and 11 bases lay between the germline ends. The CDR3 loop reads CSVMTGSSYNEQFF. DNA of the CDR3: TGCAGCGTTATGACCGGGAGCTCCTACAATGAGCAGTTCTTC.

This rearrangement joins TRBV7-2 to TRBJ2-1; D gene uncertain. The CDR3 length is 15 residues. CDR1 and CDR2 (germline): SGHTA, FQGNSA. The germline V and J ends were trimmed by 1 base and 2 bases, with 9 bases remaining between them. CDR3 bases: TGTGCCAGCAGCTTAGGATATCTGGCCTACAATGAGCAGTTCTTC. Translated: CASSLGYLAYNEQFF.

The chain uses TRBV21-1 and TRBJ1-5. TRBV21-1 is annotated as a pseudogene. This CDR3 spans 13 amino acids. This CDR3 reads CASTGCSNQPQHF. The CDR3 DNA is TGTGCCAGCACCGGCTGTAGCAATCAGCCCCAGCATTTT.

The CDR3 here is CASGLAGVERDNEQFF. The CDR3 DNA follows: TGTGCCAGCGGACTAGCGGGAGTAGAAAGGGACAATGAGCAGTTCTTC. The chain couples TRBV12-3 or TRBV12-4 to TRBJ2-1; 13 nucleotides line up with TRBD2. The CDR3 is made up of 16 amino acids. V was clipped by 8 bases and J by 5 bases; unmatched bases: 9.

This sequence joins TRBV7-9 and TRBJ1-1, with 8 bases aligning to TRBD1. The V gene end was trimmed by 1 base and the J gene end by 10 bases; junction bases not matched to a gene: 11. The CDR3 has 15 residues. Germline V gives CDR1 SEHNR, CDR2 FQNEAQ (reference sequence). The CDR3: CASSLEFQGARAAFF. The CDR3 DNA is TGTGCCAGCAGCTTAGAATTTCAGGGGGCCAGAGCAGCTTTCTTT.

Only a few counts were recorded for this clonotype. The chain uses TRBV12-3 or TRBV12-4 and TRBJ1-5; unclear D gene. With 6 bases removed from V and 6 bases from J, the gap between germline ends came to 12 bases. The CDR3 runs to 13 residues. CDR3 region: CASSPGGRQPQHF. CDR3 DNA sequence: TGTGCCAGCAGCCCGGGAGGACGTCAGCCCCAGCATTTT.

The gene calls are TRBV6-1 and TRBJ2-3; 7 bases map to TRBD1. J lost 3 bases, V lost 2 bases, and 5 bases had no gene match. In germline, CDR1 is MNHNS, CDR2 SASEGT. The CDR3 spans 15 residues. The CDR3 nucleotides read TGTGCCAGCAGTGAATCAGACAGGGTGACAGATACGCAGTATTTT. It yields the protein CASSESDRVTDTQYF.

CDR3 sequence (DNA): TGTGCCAGCAGCTCACAGGTTTCTGGAAACACCATATATTTT. It yields the protein CASSSQVSGNTIYF. The chain carries TRBV7-9 and TRBJ1-3; tentative D call: TRBD1 (5 bases). The V end lost 4 bases, the J end lost 1 base, and 8 bases lay between the germline ends. The CDR3 spans 14 residues. CDR1 and CDR2 (germline): SEHNR, FQNEAQ (reference sequence).

In its sample, this clonotype was seen a few times. The rearrangement joins TRBV19 to TRBJ1-2, with 9 bases lining up with TRBD1. V was clipped by 6 bases and J by 6 bases; unmatched bases: 2. The CDR3 covers 12 residues. The V gene's germline CDR1 is LNHDA and CDR2 SQIVND (reference sequence). DNA for the CDR3: TGTGCCAGTAGCCGGGACAGGGATGGCTACACCTTC. It translates to CASSRDRDGYTF.

The sample holds one count of this clonotype. The V gene is TRBV4-1, the J gene TRBJ2-5, with 11 nucleotides matching TRBD2. The tail of the sequence fits TRBJ2-7 better, so the J call may be wrong. From germline, CDR1 is MGHRA and CDR2 YSYEKL. This CDR3 has 17 amino acids. The CDR3 loop reads CASSQDLPSGRSYEQYF. CDR3 nucleotides: TGCGCCAGCAGCCAAGATCTTCCTAGCGGGAGGTCCTACGAGCAGTACTTC.

The J gene is TRBJ1-2, the V gene TRBV12-3 or TRBV12-4, with TRBD1 as a possible D gene (5 bases). This CDR3 spans 15 amino acids. Trimming removed 5 bases at V and 4 bases at J, with 17 bases between. The CDR3 DNA reads TGTGCCAGCAGTCTGTCACCAGGCGGGGGCTATGGCTACACCTTC. It is translated as CASSLSPGGGYGYTF.

The sample holds many counts of this clonotype. The chain employs TRBV20-1 and TRBJ2-3; 9 bases agree with TRBD2. CDR3 length equals 15 residues. CDR1 is DFQATT and CDR2 is SNEGSKA in the germline V gene (reference sequence). V dropped 1 base and J dropped 1; count of bases not matched to a gene: 3. CDR3 DNA: TGCAGTGCTAGAGGTTTAGCGGGAGGCACAGATACGCAGTATTTT. Translated, it gives CSARGLAGGTDTQYF.

The chain uses TRBV12-3 or TRBV12-4 and TRBJ2-7; 10 positions match TRBD1. V trimming: 2 bases; J trimming: 4 bases; junction bases outside the gene matches: 8. This CDR3 has 16 amino acids. CDR3: CASSLSGDRGRYEQYF. The CDR3, as DNA: TGTGCCAGCAGTTTAAGTGGCGACAGGGGGCGTTACGAGCAGTACTTC.

The V call is TRBV28, the J call TRBJ2-3; no reliable D call. This CDR3 has 13 amino acids. Germline CDR1 is MDHEN and CDR2 is SYDVKM. V lost 2 bases and J 8 bases, leaving 11 bases between the germline ends. CDR3 bases: TGTGCCAGCAGTTTAAGTAGAAGAGGTACGCAGTATTTT. Protein: CASSLSRRGTQYF.

Of note for this clonotype: At one end, the junction sequence differs from germline, possibly due to a read error. The chain carries TRBV12-3 or TRBV12-4 and TRBJ1-2; D remains ambiguous. This CDR3 spans 11 amino acids. DNA for the CDR3: TGTACCAGCAGTTTAGGGTATGGCTACACCTTC. Its translation is CTSSLGYGYTF.

To note about this clonotype: The germline gene is not matched at one end of the junction; a read error may be the cause. This chain joins TRBV7-8 and TRBJ1-4; D not resolved. The CDR3 contains 17 residues. Germline V lookup: CDR1 SGHVS, CDR2 FQNEAQ. CDR3 residues: CAGSLVPMGSAVEKLFF. CDR3 bases: TGTGCCGGCAGCTTAGTCCCGATGGGGTCTGCGGTTGAAAAACTGTTTTTT.

This clonotype came up once. V is TRBV20-1 and J is TRBJ1-1, with a possible D match to TRBD1 (6 bases). Trimming pared 6 bases from V and 1 base from J, leaving 18 bases between. CDR1 DFQATT and CDR2 SNEGSKA come from the germline V gene (reference sequence). The CDR3 totals 15 residues. CDR3 DNA sequence: TGCAGTGCCCACGCGGGGGGCTTGGGGAACACTGAAGCTTTCTTT. Amino acids: CSAHAGGLGNTEAFF.

This clonotype was observed a handful of times. The chain recombines TRBV20-1 with TRBJ2-7; a possible D gene is TRBD1 (5 bases). The CDR3 is 15 amino acids. Germline values: CDR1 DFQATT, CDR2 SNEGSKA (reference sequence). V shed 3 bases and J shed 1 base, with 16 bases lying between them. The CDR3, as DNA: TGCAGTGCTAGCCCCCTGGGGCTTGTTTCCTACGAGCAGTACTTC. Protein: CSASPLGLVSYEQYF.

The CDR3 DNA reads as TGTGCCAGCAGTCTGTTAGCATCTGAGCAGTTCTTC. This codes for CASSLLASEQFF. The rearrangement links TRBV28 to TRBJ2-1; D is uncertain. CDR1 is MDHEN, CDR2 SYDVKM, per germline. The CDR3 is 12 amino acids. V was trimmed by 5 bases and J by 9 bases, leaving 11 bases between them.

This clonotype was seen once. The chain links TRBV20-1 to TRBJ2-1; D call uncertain. Trimming stripped 3 bases from V and 2 bases from J, with 17 bases between. The CDR3 contains 16 residues. Germline assignment: CDR1 DFQATT and CDR2 SNEGSKA (reference sequence). CDR3 in amino acids: CSASQILTPTYNEQFF. The CDR3 bases are TGCAGTGCTAGCCAAATCCTAACCCCCACCTACAATGAGCAGTTCTTC.

This clonotype was observed a handful of times. The V gene is TRBV7-9, the J gene TRBJ2-7, with D hard to call. The V and J ends lost 5 bases and 7 bases respectively, with 15 bases between them. Germline CDR1 is SEHNR and CDR2 is FQNEAQ (reference sequence). This CDR3 is built from 13 residues. The CDR3 is CASSHVVTREQYF. CDR3 nucleotide sequence: TGTGCCAGCAGCCACGTCGTGACGCGGGAGCAGTACTTC.

The V call is TRBV6-5, the J call TRBJ2-5; TRBD1 or TRBD2 may be the D gene (5 bases each). Germline V gene data show CDR1 as MNHEY and CDR2 as SVGAGI. V was clipped by 0 bases and J by 11 bases, with 19 bases between them. The CDR3 length is 15 residues. CDR3 in amino acids: CASSYSRDPSYEQYF. CDR3 coding DNA: TGTGCCAGCAGTTACTCGAGGGACCCTTCCTATGAGCAGTACTTC.

The sample holds a few counts of this clonotype. This chain joins TRBV3-1 and TRBJ1-5, with D possibly being TRBD1 (5 bases). Germline lookup yields CDR1 LGHDT and CDR2 YNNKEL (reference sequence). Trimming took 1 base from V and 1 from J, leaving 11 bases between them. The length of the CDR3 is 16 residues. Here the CDR3 DNA reads TGTGCCAGCAGCCAAGGAAGGGGTGGGAGCAATCAGCCCCAGCATTTT. This sequence encodes CASSQGRGGSNQPQHF.

This chain connects TRBV7-2 to TRBJ1-5; D remains unclear. The V gene's germline CDR1 is SGHTA and CDR2 FQGNSA. There are 14 residues in the CDR3. Trimming shortened V by 5 bases and J by 2 bases, and 10 bases separated the two germline ends. CDR3: CASSIDGGNQPQHF. As DNA, the CDR3 is TGTGCCAGCAGCATCGACGGGGGCAATCAGCCCCAGCATTTT.

The rearrangement uses TRBV6-5 and TRBJ2-1; 7 nucleotides agree with TRBD1. The CDR3 contains 15 residues. Germline trimming cut 5 bases from V and 12 bases from J; bases unmatched to any gene: 16. Germline V gene sequence: CDR1 MNHEY, CDR2 SVGAGI. As DNA, the CDR3 is TGTGCCAGCAGTCGATCATCACAGGGGAAGGAAGGGCAGTTCTTC. It is translated as CASSRSSQGKEGQFF.

The rearrangement joins TRBV20-1 to TRBJ1-5, with a possible D match to TRBD1 (6 bases). The CDR3 sequence is 16 residues long. The V end lost 2 bases, the J end lost 0 bases, and 14 bases lay between the germline ends. Germline V gene data show CDR1 as DFQATT and CDR2 as SNEGSKA (reference sequence). The CDR3 is CSARRGHLNSNQPQHF. The CDR3 bases are TGCAGTGCTAGAAGGGGACACCTTAATAGCAATCAGCCCCAGCATTTT.

The chain uses TRBV6-5 and TRBJ1-2; D gene ambiguous. Germline CDR1 and CDR2: MNHEY and SVGAGI. This CDR3 comprises 13 residues. V lost 2 bases to trimming and J lost 5 bases, with 9 bases between them. The CDR3 loop reads CASSYGAVYGYTF. In nucleotides, the CDR3 is TGTGCCAGCAGTTACGGCGCAGTATATGGCTACACCTTC.